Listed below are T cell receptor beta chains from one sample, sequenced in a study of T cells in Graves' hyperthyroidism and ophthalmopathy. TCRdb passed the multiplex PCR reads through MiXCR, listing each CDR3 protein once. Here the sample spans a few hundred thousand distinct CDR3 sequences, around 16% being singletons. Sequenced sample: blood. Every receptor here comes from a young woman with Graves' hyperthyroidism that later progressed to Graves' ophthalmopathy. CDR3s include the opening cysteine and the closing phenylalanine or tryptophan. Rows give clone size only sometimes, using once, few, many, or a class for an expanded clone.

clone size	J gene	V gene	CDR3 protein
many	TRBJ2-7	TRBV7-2	CASSRGMLAGSEEQYF
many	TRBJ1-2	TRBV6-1	CASRPVPHGGYTF
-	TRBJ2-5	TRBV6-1	CAMRLGEGTQYF
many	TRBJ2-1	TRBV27	CASSSPIGPEQFF
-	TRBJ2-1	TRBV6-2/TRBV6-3	CASTHQGLYNGQFF
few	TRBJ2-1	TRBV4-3	CASSPTGLTYNEQFF
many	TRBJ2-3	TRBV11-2	CASSLGLAGGPAPFTDTQYF
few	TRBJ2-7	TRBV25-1	CASSSHRGGYEQYF
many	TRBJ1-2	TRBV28	CALGGFSRGYTF
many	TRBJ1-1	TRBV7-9	CASSLATPPNTEAFF
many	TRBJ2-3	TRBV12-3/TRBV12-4	CASSESFTDTQYF
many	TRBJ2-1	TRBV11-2	CASSPKSSGGDEQFF